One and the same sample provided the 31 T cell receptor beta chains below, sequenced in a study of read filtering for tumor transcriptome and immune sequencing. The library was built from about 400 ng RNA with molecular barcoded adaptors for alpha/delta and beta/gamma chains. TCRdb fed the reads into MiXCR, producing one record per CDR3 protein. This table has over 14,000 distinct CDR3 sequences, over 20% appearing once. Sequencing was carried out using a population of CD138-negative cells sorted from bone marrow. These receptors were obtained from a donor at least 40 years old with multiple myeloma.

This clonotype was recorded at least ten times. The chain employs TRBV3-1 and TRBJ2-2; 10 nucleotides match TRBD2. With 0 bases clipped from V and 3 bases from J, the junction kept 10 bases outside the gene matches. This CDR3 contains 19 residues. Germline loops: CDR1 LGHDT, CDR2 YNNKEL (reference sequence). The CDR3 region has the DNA TGTGCCAGCAGCCAAGATGGTGGGCTAGCGGGGGCCCACACCGGGGAGCTGTTTTTT. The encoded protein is CASSQDGGLAGAHTGELFF. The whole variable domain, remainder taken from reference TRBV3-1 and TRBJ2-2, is DTAVSQTPKYLVTQMGNDKSIKCEQNLGHDTMYWYKQDSKKFLKIMFSYNNKELIINETVPNRFSPKSPDKAHLNLHINSLELGDSAVYFCASSQDGGLAGAHTGELFFGEGSRLTVL.

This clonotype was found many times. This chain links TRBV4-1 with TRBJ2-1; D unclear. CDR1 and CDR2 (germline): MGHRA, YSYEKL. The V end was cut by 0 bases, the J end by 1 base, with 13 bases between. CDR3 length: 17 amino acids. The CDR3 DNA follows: TGCGCCAGCAGCCAAGAATACGTGCGAGCATCCTACAATGAGCAGTTCTTC. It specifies CASSQEYVRASYNEQFF.

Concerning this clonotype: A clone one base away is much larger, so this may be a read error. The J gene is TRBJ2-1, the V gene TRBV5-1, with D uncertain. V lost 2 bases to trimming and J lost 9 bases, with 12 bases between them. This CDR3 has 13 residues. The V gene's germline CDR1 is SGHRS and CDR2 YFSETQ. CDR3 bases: TGCGCCAGCAGCTTAAATTCAGGCCCTGAGCAGTTCTTC. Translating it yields CASSLNSGPEQFF.

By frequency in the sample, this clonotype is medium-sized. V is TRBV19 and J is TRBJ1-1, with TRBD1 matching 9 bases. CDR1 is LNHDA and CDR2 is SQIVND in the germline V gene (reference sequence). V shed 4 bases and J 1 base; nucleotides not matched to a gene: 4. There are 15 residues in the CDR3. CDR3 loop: CASSRPGQGNTEAFF. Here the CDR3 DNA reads TGTGCCAGTAGTAGGCCGGGACAGGGGAACACTGAAGCTTTCTTT.

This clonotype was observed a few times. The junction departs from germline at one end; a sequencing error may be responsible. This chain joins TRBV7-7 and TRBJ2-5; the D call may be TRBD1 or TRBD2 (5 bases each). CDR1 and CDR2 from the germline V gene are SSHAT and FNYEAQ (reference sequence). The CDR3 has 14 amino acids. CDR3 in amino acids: CASSRGPIQETQYF. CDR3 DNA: TGTGCTAGCAGCCGGGGACCGATCCAAGAGACCCAGTACTTC.

Here the CDR3 reads CASSPTPGQTTVLTF. The CDR3 DNA follows: TGTGCCAGCAGCCCGACCCCGGGACAGACTACCGTCCTGACTTTC. The chain couples TRBV7-2 to TRBJ2-6; 7 bases line up with TRBD1. Germline CDR1 is SGHTA and CDR2 is FQGNSA. V was pared by 5 bases and J by 12 bases, with 13 bases of the junction left unmatched. This CDR3 is built from 15 residues.

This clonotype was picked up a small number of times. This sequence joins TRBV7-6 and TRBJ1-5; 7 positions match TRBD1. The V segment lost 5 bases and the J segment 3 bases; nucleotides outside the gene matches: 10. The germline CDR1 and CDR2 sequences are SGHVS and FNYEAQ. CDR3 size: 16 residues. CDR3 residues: CASSPSPGQFNQPQHF. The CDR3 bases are TGTGCCAGCAGCCCATCACCGGGACAGTTCAATCAGCCCCAGCATTTT.

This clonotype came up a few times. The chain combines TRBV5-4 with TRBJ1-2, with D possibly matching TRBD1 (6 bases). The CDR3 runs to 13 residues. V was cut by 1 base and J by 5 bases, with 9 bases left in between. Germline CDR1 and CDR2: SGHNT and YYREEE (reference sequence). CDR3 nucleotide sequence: TGTGCCAGCAGCTTGACGGGGGCGTATGGCTACACCTTC. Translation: CASSLTGAYGYTF.

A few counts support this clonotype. CDR3 sequence reads: CASSLGVGSNQPQHF. The CDR3, as DNA: TGCGCCAGCAGCTTGGGGGTGGGTAGCAATCAGCCCCAGCATTTT. The chain recombines TRBV5-1 with TRBJ1-5; unclear D gene. V was cut by 0 bases and J by 0 bases, with 7 bases left in between. Looked up from germline, CDR1 is SGHRS and CDR2 is YFSETQ. This CDR3 has 15 residues.

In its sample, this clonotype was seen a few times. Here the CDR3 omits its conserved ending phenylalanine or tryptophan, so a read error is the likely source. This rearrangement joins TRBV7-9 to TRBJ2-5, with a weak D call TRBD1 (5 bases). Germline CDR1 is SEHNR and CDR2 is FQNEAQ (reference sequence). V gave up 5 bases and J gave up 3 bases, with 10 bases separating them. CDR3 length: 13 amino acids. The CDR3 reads CASSRWGEETQYS. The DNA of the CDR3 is TGTGCCAGCAGCCGATGGGGCGAAGAGACCCAGTACTCC.

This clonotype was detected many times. CDR3 loop: CASSLEQGVNNEQFF. DNA for the CDR3: TGTGCCAGCAGCTTAGAACAGGGGGTTAACAATGAGCAGTTCTTC. The chain carries TRBV11-2 and TRBJ2-1, with 8 bases that match TRBD1. V gave up 0 bases and J gave up 5 bases; unmatched junction bases: 3. Germline V gene sequence: CDR1 SGHAT, CDR2 FQNNGV. The CDR3 is 15 amino acids.

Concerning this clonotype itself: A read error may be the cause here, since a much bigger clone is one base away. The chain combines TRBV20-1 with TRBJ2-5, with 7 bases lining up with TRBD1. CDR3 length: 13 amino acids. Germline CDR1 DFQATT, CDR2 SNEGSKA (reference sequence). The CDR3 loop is CNARMGQQETQYF. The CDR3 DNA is TGCAATGCTAGAATGGGACAGCAAGAGACCCAGTACTTC.

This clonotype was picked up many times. The CDR3 spells CSASQGAGTEAFF. DNA for the CDR3: TGCAGTGCTAGTCAGGGCGCGGGAACTGAAGCTTTCTTT. The rearrangement links TRBV20-1 to TRBJ1-1, with D perhaps matching TRBD1 (5 bases). CDR1 and CDR2 from the germline V gene are DFQATT and SNEGSKA (reference sequence). CDR3 length equals 13 residues. Trimming cost V 3 bases and J 5 bases, with 13 bases left between them.

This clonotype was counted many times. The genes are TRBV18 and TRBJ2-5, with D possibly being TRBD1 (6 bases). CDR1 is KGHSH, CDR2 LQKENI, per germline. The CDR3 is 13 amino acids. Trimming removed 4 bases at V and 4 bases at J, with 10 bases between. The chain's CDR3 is CASSQGDRETQYF. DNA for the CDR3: TGTGCCAGCTCACAGGGGGACCGAGAGACCCAGTACTTC.

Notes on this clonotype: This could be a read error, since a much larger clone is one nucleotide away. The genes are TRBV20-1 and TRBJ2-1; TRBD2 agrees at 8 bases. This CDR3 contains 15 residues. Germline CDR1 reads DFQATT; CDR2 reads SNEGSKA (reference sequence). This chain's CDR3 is CGARESGSPYNEQFF. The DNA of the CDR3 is TGCGGTGCTAGAGAGAGCGGGAGCCCCTACAATGAGCAGTTCTTC.

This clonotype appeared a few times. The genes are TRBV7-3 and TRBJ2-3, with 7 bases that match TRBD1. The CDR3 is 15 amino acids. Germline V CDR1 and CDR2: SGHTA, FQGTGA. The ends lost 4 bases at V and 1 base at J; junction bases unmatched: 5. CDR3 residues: CASSYRQGGTDTQYF. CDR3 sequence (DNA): TGTGCCAGCAGCTACCGACAGGGAGGCACAGATACGCAGTATTTT.

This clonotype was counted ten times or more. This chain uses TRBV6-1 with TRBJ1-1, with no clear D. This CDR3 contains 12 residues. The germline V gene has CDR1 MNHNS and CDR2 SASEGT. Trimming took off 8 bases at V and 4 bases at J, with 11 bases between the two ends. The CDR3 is CASSWSGTEAFF. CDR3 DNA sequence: TGTGCCAGCTCTTGGTCGGGCACTGAAGCTTTCTTT.

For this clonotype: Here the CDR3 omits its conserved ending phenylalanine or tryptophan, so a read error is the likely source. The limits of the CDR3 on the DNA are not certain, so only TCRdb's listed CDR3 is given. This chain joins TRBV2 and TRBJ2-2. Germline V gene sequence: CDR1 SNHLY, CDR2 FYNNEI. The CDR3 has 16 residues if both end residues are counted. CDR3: CASSEAGFRRTGELSS.

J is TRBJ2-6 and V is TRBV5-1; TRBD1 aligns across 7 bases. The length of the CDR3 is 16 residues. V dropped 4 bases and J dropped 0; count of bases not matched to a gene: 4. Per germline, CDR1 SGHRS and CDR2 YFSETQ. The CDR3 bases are TGCGCCAGCAGCGGGGGACAGACCTCTGGGGCCAACGTCCTGACTTTC. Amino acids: CASSGGQTSGANVLTF.

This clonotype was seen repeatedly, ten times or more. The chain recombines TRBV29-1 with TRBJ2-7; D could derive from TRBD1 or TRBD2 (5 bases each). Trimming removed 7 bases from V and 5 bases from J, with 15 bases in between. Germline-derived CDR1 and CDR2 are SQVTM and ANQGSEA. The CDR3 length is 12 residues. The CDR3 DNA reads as TGCAGCGCTGGGACGGGAATGGACGAGCAGTACTTC. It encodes CSAGTGMDEQYF.

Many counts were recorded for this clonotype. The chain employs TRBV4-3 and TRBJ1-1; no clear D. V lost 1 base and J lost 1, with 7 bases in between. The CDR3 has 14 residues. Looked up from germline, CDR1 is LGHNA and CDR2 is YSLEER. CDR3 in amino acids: CASSQAGRNTEAFF. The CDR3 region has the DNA TGCGCCAGCAGCCAAGCCGGCCGGAACACTGAAGCTTTCTTT.

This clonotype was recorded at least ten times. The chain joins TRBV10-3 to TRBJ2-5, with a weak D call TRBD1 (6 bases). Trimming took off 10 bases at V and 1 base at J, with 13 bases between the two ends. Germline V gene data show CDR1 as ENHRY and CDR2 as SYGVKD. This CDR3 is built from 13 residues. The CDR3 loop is CASLGGVQETQYF. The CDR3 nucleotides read TGTGCCAGTCTTGGGGGCGTCCAAGAGACCCAGTACTTC.

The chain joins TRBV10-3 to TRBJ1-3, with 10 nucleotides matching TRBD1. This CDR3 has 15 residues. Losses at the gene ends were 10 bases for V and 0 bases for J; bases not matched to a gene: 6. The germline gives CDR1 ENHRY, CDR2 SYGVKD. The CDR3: CATRQGASSGNTIYF. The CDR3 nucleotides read TGTGCCACTCGACAGGGGGCATCCTCTGGAAACACCATATATTTT.

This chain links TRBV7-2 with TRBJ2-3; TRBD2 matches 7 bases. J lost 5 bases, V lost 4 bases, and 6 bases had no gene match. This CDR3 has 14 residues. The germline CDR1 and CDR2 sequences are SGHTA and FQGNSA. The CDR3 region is CASSSGLDRDTQYF. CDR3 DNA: TGTGCCAGCAGCTCTGGACTAGATAGAGATACGCAGTATTTT.

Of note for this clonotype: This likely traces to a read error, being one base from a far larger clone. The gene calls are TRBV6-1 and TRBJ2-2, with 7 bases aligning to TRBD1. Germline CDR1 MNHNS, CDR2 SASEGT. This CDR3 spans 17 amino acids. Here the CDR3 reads CTSHFRSGQLNTGELFF. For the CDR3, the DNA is TGTACCAGCCATTTCAGGTCGGGACAGCTTAACACCGGGGAGCTGTTTTTT.

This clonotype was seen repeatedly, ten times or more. CDR3 in DNA: TGTGCCAGCAGTTACGGAGGCCAGCGACCAGGATTGCCCCAGCATTTT. This translates into CASSYGGQRPGLPQHF. This chain joins TRBV6-2 or TRBV6-3 and TRBJ1-5; no firm D call. Trimming stripped 2 bases from V and 9 bases from J, with 20 bases between. Germline CDR1 reads MNHEY; CDR2 reads SVGEGT. The CDR3 is made up of 16 amino acids.

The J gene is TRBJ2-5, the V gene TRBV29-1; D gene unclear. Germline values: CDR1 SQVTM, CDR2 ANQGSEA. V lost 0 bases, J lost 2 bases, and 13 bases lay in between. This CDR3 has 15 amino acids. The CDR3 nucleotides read TGCAGCGTTGAAGATCTAGGTGGGCAGCAAGAGACCCAGTACTTC. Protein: CSVEDLGGQQETQYF.

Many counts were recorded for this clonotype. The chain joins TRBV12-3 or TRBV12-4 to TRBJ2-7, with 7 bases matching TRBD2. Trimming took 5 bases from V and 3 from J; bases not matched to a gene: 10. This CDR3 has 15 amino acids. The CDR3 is CASSRGVLADYEQYF. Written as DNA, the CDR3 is TGTGCCAGCAGTCGAGGCGTCCTAGCGGACTACGAGCAGTACTTC.

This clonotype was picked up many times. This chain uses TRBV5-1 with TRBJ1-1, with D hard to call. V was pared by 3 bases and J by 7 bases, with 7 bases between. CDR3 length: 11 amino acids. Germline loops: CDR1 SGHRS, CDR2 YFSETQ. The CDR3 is CASSSGIEAFF. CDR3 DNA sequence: TGCGCCAGCAGCTCGGGCATTGAAGCTTTCTTT.

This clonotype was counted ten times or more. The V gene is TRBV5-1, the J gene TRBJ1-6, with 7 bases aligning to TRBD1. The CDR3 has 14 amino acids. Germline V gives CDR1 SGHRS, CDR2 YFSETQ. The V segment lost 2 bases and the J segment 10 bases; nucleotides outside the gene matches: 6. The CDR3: CASSLQGFRSPLHF. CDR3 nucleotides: TGCGCCAGCAGCTTACAGGGGTTTCGATCACCCCTCCACTTT.

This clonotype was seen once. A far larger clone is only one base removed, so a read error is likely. The CDR3 bases are TGTGCCAGCCATTTCAAGTCGGGACAGCTTAACACCGGGGAGCTGTTTTTT. Its translation is CASHFKSGQLNTGELFF. The V gene is TRBV6-5, the J gene TRBJ2-2; 7 nucleotides match TRBD1. The CDR3 runs to 17 residues. The V gene end was trimmed by 8 bases and the J gene end by 2 bases; junction bases not matched to a gene: 14. Germline-derived CDR1 and CDR2 are MNHEY and SVGAGI.